This is a list of T cell receptor beta chains from one sample in a study of cytomegalovirus exposure and HLA in healthy donors. The data were produced by immunoSEQ multiplex PCR, yet TCRdb's version contains in-frame clones alone and is incomplete. The table shows about 75,000 clones, with roughly 88% occurring only once. The sequenced sample was PBMCs. Receptors originate from a man between 65 and 80 years old in good health and CMV-seropositive. Each CDR3 is given with its conserved first and last residue. The D gene is left open where the match is weak. The listing skips clone size in some rows; elsewhere it reads once, few, many or a size class.

j_call clone_size d_call cdr3_length v_call cdr3_aa cdr3_nt
TRBJ2-5 NA TRBD1 12 TRBV30 CAWKRQGGTQYF TGTGCCTGGAAAAGACAGGGCGGGACCCAGTACTTC
TRBJ1-1 NA NA 11 TRBV6-1 CATQGRGEAFF TGTGCCACCCAGGGGAGGGGTGAAGCTTTCTTT
TRBJ1-1 NA TRBD1 14 TRBV5-1 CASRAGGANTEAFF TGCGCCAGCAGGGCAGGGGGCGCGAACACTGAAGCTTTCTTT
TRBJ1-1 NA NA 14 TRBV5-8 CASSFETGNTEAFF TGTGCCAGCAGCTTTGAAACAGGGAACACTGAAGCTTTCTTT
TRBJ1-5 NA NA 15 TRBV28 CASSYGGLSRQPQHF TGTGCCAGCAGTTATGGGGGCCTTAGTCGTCAGCCCCAGCATTTT
TRBJ1-2 NA NA 13 TRBV2 CASSESGYDGYTF TGTGCCAGCAGTGAGTCAGGGTACGATGGCTACACCTTC
TRBJ2-2 NA TRBD2 14 TRBV13 CASSLRTSTGELFF TGTGCCAGCAGCTTAAGGACTAGCACCGGGGAGCTGTTTTTT
TRBJ2-7 NA TRBD2 15 TRBV7-2 CASSLGSSGTYEQYF TGTGCCAGCAGCTTAGGGTCTAGCGGAACCTACGAGCAGTACTTC
TRBJ2-7 once TRBD1 14 TRBV23-1 CASRGTGHSYEQYF TGCGCCAGCAGGGGGACAGGGCACTCCTACGAGCAGTACTTC
TRBJ2-7 NA NA 14 TRBV28 CASSTPARAYEQYF TGTGCCAGCAGTACCCCTGCACGAGCCTACGAGCAGTACTTC
TRBJ1-1 NA TRBD1 13 TRBV18 CASSGQGNTEAFF TGTGCCAGCTCGGGACAGGGAAACACTGAAGCTTTCTTT
TRBJ2-3 once TRBD1 16 TRBV5-1 CASSYTAGGAVDTQYF TGCGCCAGCAGCTATACCGCAGGGGGCGCGGTAGATACGCAGTATTTT
TRBJ2-7 NA TRBD1 14 TRBV7-8 CASSFRDRVAEQYF TGTGCCAGCAGCTTCCGGGACAGGGTAGCCGAGCAGTACTTC
TRBJ2-1 NA TRBD2 15 TRBV28 CASSLPSGSYNEQFF TGTGCCAGCAGTTTACCCAGCGGGAGCTACAATGAGCAGTTCTTC
TRBJ2-3 NA TRBD1 17 TRBV4-2 CASSQDGPGGLVDTQYF TGTGCCAGCAGCCAAGATGGGCCAGGGGGTTTAGTAGATACGCAGTATTTT
TRBJ2-7 NA NA 15 TRBV10-1 CASSESRQPPYEQYF TGCGCCAGCAGTGAGTCTCGACAGCCCCCCTACGAGCAGTACTTC
TRBJ2-7 NA TRBD1 14 TRBV30 CAWSDRGRLNEQYF TGTGCCTGGAGTGATAGGGGGCGTCTTAACGAGCAGTACTTC
TRBJ2-7 NA TRBD1 15 TRBV5-1 CASSLDGTGTYEQYF TGCGCCAGCAGCTTGGACGGGACAGGGACCTACGAGCAGTACTTC
TRBJ2-3 NA NA 12 TRBV29-1 CSVEYGTDTQYF TGCAGCGTTGAGTACGGGACAGATACGCAGTATTTT
TRBJ2-1 NA TRBD2 14 TRBV7-3 CASSSAGVGNEQFF TGTGCCAGCAGCTCGGCGGGAGTGGGGAATGAGCAGTTCTTC
TRBJ1-1 NA NA 14 TRBV5-6 CASSPGGGPTEAFF TGTGCCAGCAGCCCCGGAGGTGGGCCCACTGAAGCTTTCTTT
TRBJ1-5 NA NA 16 TRBV10-3 CAISESKIGSYQPQHF TGTGCCATCAGTGAGTCTAAAATCGGGAGCTATCAGCCCCAGCATTTT
TRBJ2-1 NA NA 11 TRBV28 CASSLYNEQFF TGTGCCAGCAGCCTCTACAATGAGCAGTTCTTC
TRBJ1-4 NA TRBD1 14 TRBV28 CASSDGTAGGKLFF TGTGCCAGCAGTGACGGGACAGCGGGGGGAAAACTGTTTTTT
TRBJ2-7 NA TRBD1 15 TRBV7-2 CASSKSGQGYYEQYF TGTGCCAGCAGCAAATCGGGACAGGGCTACTACGAGCAGTACTTC
TRBJ2-5 NA TRBD2 16 TRBV7-7 CASSSSPPGGQETQYF TGTGCCAGCAGCTCCTCCCCCCCGGGGGGGCAAGAGACCCAGTACTTC
TRBJ1-2 once TRBD1 11 TRBV19 CASRDRGGYTF TGTGCCAGTAGAGACAGGGGTGGCTACACCTTC
TRBJ2-5 NA NA 14 TRBV7-9 CASSLGRGQETQYF TGTGCCAGCAGCTTAGGGCGGGGCCAAGAGACCCAGTACTTC
TRBJ2-7 NA TRBD1 14 TRBV29-1 CSVLDRVLPYEQYF TGCAGCGTTTTGGACAGGGTTCTGCCCTACGAGCAGTACTTC
TRBJ2-5 NA NA 15 TRBV4-3 CASSQTGNPSETQYF TGCGCCAGCAGCCAAACAGGGAACCCCTCAGAGACCCAGTACTTC
TRBJ1-6 few NA 14 TRBV6-6 CASTPTGLNSPLHF TGTGCCAGCACCCCCACGGGGTTGAATTCACCCCTCCACTTT
TRBJ2-1 NA TRBD2 14 TRBV29-1 CSVAPAGTNNEQFF TGCAGCGTGGCCCCAGCGGGGACGAACAATGAGCAGTTCTTC
TRBJ2-3 NA TRBD2 13 TRBV5-1 CASGGLAGEMQYF TGCGCCAGCGGAGGACTAGCGGGAGAGATGCAGTATTTT
TRBJ2-4 NA NA 13 TRBV7-3 CASSLEATAVKYF TGTGCCAGCAGCTTAGAAGCGACCGCAGTCAAGTACTTC
TRBJ1-2 NA NA 12 TRBV11-2 CASSQEGDGYTF TGTGCCAGCAGTCAAGAGGGGGATGGCTACACCTTC
TRBJ2-3 NA NA 14 TRBV2 CASSSFQDSDTQYF TGTGCCAGCAGTAGTTTCCAGGATTCAGATACGCAGTATTTT
TRBJ1-1 NA NA 15 TRBV6-1 CASRGGAGTGTEAFF TGTGCCAGCAGGGGGGGGGCGGGCACAGGTACTGAAGCTTTCTTT
TRBJ2-7 NA NA 12 TRBV7-2 CASSLDRIEQYF TGTGCCAGCAGCTTAGACAGGATAGAGCAGTACTTC
TRBJ2-1 NA NA 14 TRBV19 CASRPQGRSYEQFF TGTGCCAGTCGCCCCCAGGGCAGGAGCTATGAGCAGTTCTTC
TRBJ2-7 NA NA 13 TRBV4-3 CASSQDRGYEQYF TGCGCCAGCAGCCAAGATAGGGGGTACGAGCAGTACTTC
TRBJ1-6 once TRBD1 16 TRBV28 CASSRQGAPSGSPLHF TGTGCCAGCAGTCGACAGGGGGCCCCTTCAGGTTCACCCCTCCACTTT
TRBJ1-5 NA NA 13 TRBV4-3 CASSQDMSQPQHF TGCGCCAGCAGCCAAGACATGAGCCAGCCCCAGCATTTT